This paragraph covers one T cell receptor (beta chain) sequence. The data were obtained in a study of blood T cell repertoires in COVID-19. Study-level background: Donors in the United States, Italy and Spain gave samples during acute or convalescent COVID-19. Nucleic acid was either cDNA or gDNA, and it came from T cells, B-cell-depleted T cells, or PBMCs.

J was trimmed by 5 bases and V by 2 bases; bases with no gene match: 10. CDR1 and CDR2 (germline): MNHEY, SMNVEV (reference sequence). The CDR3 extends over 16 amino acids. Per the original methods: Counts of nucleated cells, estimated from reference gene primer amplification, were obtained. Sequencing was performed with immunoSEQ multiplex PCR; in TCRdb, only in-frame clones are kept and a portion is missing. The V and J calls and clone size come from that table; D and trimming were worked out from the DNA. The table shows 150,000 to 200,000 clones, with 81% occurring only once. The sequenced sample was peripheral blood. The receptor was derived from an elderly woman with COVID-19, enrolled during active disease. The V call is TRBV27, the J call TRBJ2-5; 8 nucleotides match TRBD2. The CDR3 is CASSLQYLGGRETQYF. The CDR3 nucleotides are TGTGCCAGCAGTTTACAATATCTGGGCGGGAGGGAGACCCAGTACTTC.